This passage covers 17 T cell receptor beta chains from one sample sequenced in a study of preoperative IRX-2 immunotherapy in early breast cancer. The assay was immunoSEQ multiplex PCR, and TCRdb's table has in-frame clones only and misses some. The profile shows about 98,000 clones, 75% to 90% of them singletons. Treatment reported: preoperative locoregional IRX-2 cytokine immunotherapy. This material consisted of tumor tissue, taken after IRX-2 immunotherapy. The receptors here all came from a human donor with breast cancer.

At least ten counts were recorded for this clone. J is TRBJ2-7 and V is TRBV11-3, with D maybe TRBD2 (6 bases). V lost 8 bases, J lost 0 bases, and 17 bases lay in between. CDR3 length: 15 residues. Germline V CDR1 and CDR2: SGHNT, YENEEA. CDR3 in amino acids: CASRDLRRGSYEQYF. DNA for the CDR3: TGTGCCAGCCGAGACCTACGGCGGGGCTCCTACGAGCAGTACTTC.

The gene calls are TRBV6-8 and TRBJ2-7, with 9 nucleotides matching TRBD2. V dropped 4 bases and J dropped 2; count of bases not matched to a gene: 6. Per germline, CDR1 MNHGY and CDR2 SAAAGT. There are 15 residues in the CDR3. For the CDR3, the DNA is TGTGCCAGCAGTTCTCGCGGCGGGGGGGCCTACGAGCAGTACTTC. It yields the protein CASSSRGGGAYEQYF.

The chain has TRBV6-8 and TRBJ1-5; D unresolved. Trimming removed 5 bases at V and 4 bases at J, with 6 bases between. This CDR3 has 12 residues. Germline lookup yields CDR1 MNHGY and CDR2 SAAAGT. CDR3 amino acids: CASSDNNQPQHF. In DNA, the CDR3 is TGTGCCAGCAGTGATAATAATCAGCCCCAGCATTTT.

The chain employs TRBV19 and TRBJ1-4; D might be TRBD1 (6 bases). The V end lost 3 bases, the J end lost 4 bases, and 9 bases lay between the germline ends. The CDR3 runs to 14 residues. The germline V gene has CDR1 LNHDA and CDR2 SQIVND (reference sequence). CDR3 coding DNA: TGTGCCAGTAGTATGGGACATCTTAATGAAAAACTGTTTTTT. Its translation is CASSMGHLNEKLFF. Full variable domain (remainder filled in from reference TRBV19 and TRBJ1-4): DGGITQSPKYLFRKEGQNVTLSCEQNLNHDAMYWYRQDPGQGLRLIYYSQIVNDFQKGDIAEGYSVSREKKESFPLTVTSAQKNPTAFYLCASSMGHLNEKLFFGSGTQLSVL.

CDR3 residues: CASSVSTGELFF. CDR3 nucleotides: TGTGCCAGCAGCGTTTCAACCGGGGAGCTGTTTTTT. This chain joins TRBV6-8 and TRBJ2-2, with D hard to call. CDR1 and CDR2 (germline): MNHGY, SAAAGT. Trimming pared 6 bases from V and 5 bases from J, leaving 7 bases between. This CDR3 is built from 12 residues.

The V and J genes are TRBV5-1 and TRBJ2-2; 7 bases map to TRBD1. CDR1 is SGHRS, CDR2 YFSETQ, per germline. The CDR3 covers 14 residues. V was pared by 3 bases and J by 7 bases, with 6 bases of the junction left unmatched. CDR3 protein: CASSWGTAGGELFF. CDR3 bases: TGCGCCAGCAGCTGGGGGACAGCAGGCGGGGAGCTGTTTTTT.

The sample holds a few counts of this clone. This sequence joins TRBV6-8 and TRBJ2-1; TRBD2 is a possible D gene (5 bases). CDR3 size: 16 residues. Deletions cut 10 bases from V and 6 bases from J, with 25 bases between. In germline, CDR1 is MNHGY, CDR2 SAAAGT. CDR3 protein: CAIRPSSRGNLNEQFF. The CDR3, as DNA: TGTGCCATCAGACCCAGCTCGCGAGGGAACCTCAATGAGCAGTTCTTC.

The chain joins TRBV28 to TRBJ1-6; 8 positions agree with TRBD1. V shed 8 bases and J 7 bases; nucleotides not matched to a gene: 13. This CDR3 contains 16 residues. CDR1 is MDHEN, CDR2 SYDVKM, per germline. The CDR3 reads CASGLPQGATNSPLHF. CDR3 coding DNA: TGTGCCAGCGGGTTGCCGCAGGGGGCGACGAATTCACCCCTCCACTTT.

As DNA, the CDR3 is TGCGCCAGCAGTCAATCGGAACGACAGGGGATGTCGGACACCGGGGAGCTGTTTTTT. As protein: CASSQSERQGMSDTGELFF. The genes are TRBV23-1 and TRBJ2-2; 8 bases are shared with TRBD1. TRBV23-1 is labeled an ORF, and its function is uncertain. The CDR3 spans 19 residues. J was trimmed by 3 bases and V by 0 bases; bases with no gene match: 12.

The chain recombines TRBV2 with TRBJ1-5; 10 bases map to TRBD1. CDR1 and CDR2 from the germline V gene are SNHLY and FYNNEI. The CDR3 has 14 residues. V dropped 7 bases and J dropped 6; count of bases not matched to a gene: 6. CDR3 protein: CASNGQGVPQPQHF. CDR3 coding DNA: TGTGCCAGCAACGGACAGGGGGTTCCTCAGCCCCAGCATTTT.

The CDR3 DNA reads as TGTGCCTGGGTCCCGGACAGGGCTGGAAACACCATATATTTT. Its translation is CAWVPDRAGNTIYF. The gene calls are TRBV30 and TRBJ1-3; the match to TRBD1 covers 8 bases. V was clipped by 5 bases and J by 2 bases; unmatched bases: 5. Germline assignment: CDR1 GTSNPN and CDR2 SVGIG (reference sequence). CDR3 length: 14 residues.

This clone has only a few counts. The rearrangement joins TRBV6-8 to TRBJ2-7; D possibly uses TRBD1 or TRBD2 (5 bases each). With 5 bases removed from V and 2 bases from J, the gap between germline ends came to 16 bases. CDR3 length: 15 amino acids. Germline values: CDR1 MNHGY, CDR2 SAAAGT. This CDR3 is CASSPSKGTTYEQYF. In DNA form, the CDR3 reads TGTGCCAGCAGTCCCTCTAAGGGGACCACCTACGAGCAGTACTTC.

This clone was observed once. The rearrangement links TRBV28 to TRBJ1-4; no clear D gene. This CDR3 spans 12 amino acids. Germline loops: CDR1 MDHEN, CDR2 SYDVKM. CDR3 sequence: CASRATNEKLFF. For the CDR3, the DNA is TGTGCGAGTAGAGCAACTAATGAAAAACTGTTTTTT.

The rearrangement uses TRBV1 and TRBJ2-7; no DNA check was done on the table's D call, TRBD1. TRBV1 is designated a pseudogene. This CDR3 contains 15 residues. The CDR3 is CASSYDPGQSYEQYF. For the CDR3, the DNA is TGCGCCAGCAGCTATGACCCGGGACAGTCCTACGAGCAGTACTTC.

The chain employs TRBV8-2 and TRBJ2-7; the table's D call of TRBD2 was not tested on the DNA. TRBV8-2 is flagged as a pseudogene. The CDR3 consists of 13 residues. CDR3 nucleotide sequence: TGTGCCAGCAGTCAAGGGAGGTCCCGTGAGCAGTACTTC. It codes for CASSQGRSREQYF.

In nucleotides, the CDR3 is TGTGCCAGCGGTCAAGGGACTGAAAAACTGTTTTTT. The encoded protein is CASGQGTEKLFF. This rearrangement joins TRBV6-8 to TRBJ1-4, with a possible D match to TRBD1 (5 bases). The length of the CDR3 is 12 residues. Trimming pared 8 bases from V and 7 bases from J, leaving 11 bases between. In germline, CDR1 is MNHGY, CDR2 SAAAGT.

This clone was counted only a few times. J is TRBJ1-4 and V is TRBV19, with D possibly being TRBD1 (6 bases). Germline V CDR1 and CDR2: LNHDA, SQIVND (reference sequence). The CDR3 is 15 residues long. Trimming cost V 8 bases and J 2 bases, with 15 bases left between them. CDR3 residues: CASGAPGATNEKLFF. The DNA for the CDR3 is TGTGCCAGTGGGGCCCCGGGGGCCACTAATGAAAAACTGTTTTTT.